The TCR beta chain described here comes from a study of radiation and T cells in renal cell carcinoma. Study-wide context: Nephrectomy followed 15 Gy stereotactic body radiation by 4 weeks. The study's findings and limits: Top tumor clonotypes rose in blood 2 weeks post-radiation, then contracted.

Profiling relied on immunoSEQ multiplex PCR, and the TCRdb table lists in-frame clones only, not all of them. The sample includes some 130,000 clones, approximately 90% seen only once; the top ten take about 5.6%. With regard to this clone: The antigen is undetermined.

The CDR3 totals 16 residues. Losses at the gene ends were 4 bases for V and 2 bases for J; bases not matched to a gene: 8. In germline, CDR1 is SGHTA, CDR2 FQGNSA. Time point described: blood 2 weeks post-SBRT. This sample's treatment: 15 Gy SBRT to primary tumor, nephrectomy 4 weeks later. Serial blood draws occurred at baseline and 2 and 4 weeks post-SBRT. The tumor was a clear cell renal cell carcinoma. This TCR came from a woman between 65 and 79 years old with renal cell carcinoma. Sample: blood, taken from a patient whose treatment included radiotherapy and nephrectomy. The rearrangement links TRBV7-2 to TRBJ1-5, with TRBD1 matching over 7 bases. CDR3 sequence (DNA): TGTGCCAGCAGCTCAGTTACAGGGGTGGGCAATCAGCCCCAGCATTTT. Amino acid sequence: CASSSVTGVGNQPQHF.